One and the same sample provided the 30 T cell receptor beta chains below, sequenced in a study of early T cells in non-severe SARS-CoV-2 infection. Via MiXCR, TCRdb re-called the 5' RACE reads, giving one row per CDR3 protein. This sample has about 22,000 distinct CDR3 sequences, with approximately 3.8% found just once. The sequenced material came from whole blood. All receptors come from an adult who was a healthcare worker with PCR-confirmed SARS-CoV-2 infection or an uninfected control (not recorded which).

This clonotype was found many times. The rearrangement links TRBV2 to TRBJ1-5; D uncertain. Trimming removed 6 bases from V and 2 bases from J, with 11 bases in between. CDR1 is SNHLY and CDR2 is FYNNEI in the germline V gene. The CDR3 runs 14 residues. The CDR3 region has the DNA TGTGCCAGCAGAGCTCCCGGGGGCAATCAGCCCCAGCATTTT. Amino acid sequence: CASRAPGGNQPQHF. The variable domain in full, completed from reference TRBV2 and TRBJ1-5, reads EPEVTQTPSHQVTQMGQEVILRCVPISNHLYFYWYRQILGQKVEFLVSFYNNEISEKSEIFDDQFSVERPDGSNFTLKIRSTKLEDSAMYFCASRAPGGNQPQHFGDGTRLSIL.

This clonotype was seen many times. The J gene is TRBJ2-4, the V gene TRBV6-5, with TRBD2 identical over 8 bases. Trimming at V came to 0 bases and at J to 6 bases, leaving 7 bases not matched to a gene. The CDR3 is 16 residues long. In germline, CDR1 is MNHEY, CDR2 SVGAGI. CDR3 residues: CASSYSRLAIGNIQYF. The DNA for the CDR3 is TGTGCCAGCAGTTACTCGAGACTAGCGATTGGAAACATTCAGTACTTC.

This clonotype showed up many times. J is TRBJ2-7 and V is TRBV20-1; TRBD2 is a possible D gene (6 bases). V lost 3 bases, J lost 1 base, and 10 bases lay in between. This CDR3 region has 13 residues. Germline CDR1 DFQATT, CDR2 SNEGSKA (reference sequence). The DNA for the CDR3 is TGCAGTGCTAGGGGAGGTGTATCCTACGAGCAGTACTTC. This sequence encodes CSARGGVSYEQYF.

This clonotype appeared many times. This chain's CDR3 is CASSAGRDYNSPLHF. In DNA form, the CDR3 reads TGTGCCAGCAGTGCGGGCAGAGATTATAATTCACCCCTCCACTTT. V gene TRBV2 combines with J gene TRBJ1-6; D not certain. Germline values: CDR1 SNHLY, CDR2 FYNNEI. The CDR3 runs 15 residues. Trimming took 4 bases from V and 4 from J, leaving 11 bases between them.

This clonotype was picked up many times. The chain links TRBV27 to TRBJ2-1; D might be TRBD1 or TRBD2, each matching 5 bases. From germline, CDR1 is MNHEY and CDR2 SMNVEV (reference sequence). There are 13 residues in the CDR3. CDR3 sequence (DNA): TGTGAGTGCCGGGACGGAACATACAATGAGCAGTTCTTC. This codes for CECRDGTYNEQFF.

This clonotype showed up just a few times. The chain joins TRBV4-1 to TRBJ2-3; TRBD2 matches 8 bases. This CDR3 has 18 residues. V trimming: 4 bases; J trimming: 2 bases; junction bases outside the gene matches: 14. Germline V lookup: CDR1 MGHRA, CDR2 YSYEKL. CDR3 protein: CASSRMAGGTTLTDTQYF. The CDR3 coding sequence is TGCGCCAGCAGCCGAATGGCGGGGGGCACCACTCTCACAGATACGCAGTATTTT.

A few counts support this clonotype. One end of the junction is discordant with germline, which a read error may explain. The DNA of the CDR3 is TGTGCCAGCAGTTACCAGGGGGGAGGAGACACTGAAGTTTTCTTT. This encodes CASSYQGGGDTEVFF. This chain links TRBV6-5 with TRBJ1-1; 7 nucleotides agree with TRBD1. The CDR3 contains 15 residues. Per the germline V gene, CDR1 is MNHEY and CDR2 is SVGAGI.

This clonotype has a count of ten or more. The chain carries TRBV9 and TRBJ2-1; TRBD1 agrees at 9 bases. Germline CDR1 and CDR2: SGDLS and YYNGEE. CDR3 size: 16 residues. V lost 2 bases to trimming and J lost 3 bases; unmatched junction nucleotides: 6. The CDR3 sequence is CASSVSGTGFYNEQFF. The CDR3 DNA is TGTGCCAGCAGCGTCTCAGGGACAGGGTTCTACAATGAGCAGTTCTTC. Full variable domain (outside the CDR3, taken from reference TRBV9 and TRBJ2-1): DSGVTQTPKHLITATGQRVTLRCSPRSGDLSVYWYQQSLDQGLQFLIQYYNGEERAKGNILERFSAQQFPDLHSELNLSSLELGDSALYFCASSVSGTGFYNEQFFGPGTRLTVL.

This clonotype was found many times. The rearrangement links TRBV7-9 to TRBJ2-7; possible D gene TRBD2, 6 bases. V lost 1 base and J lost 3, with 16 bases in between. Germline values: CDR1 SEHNR, CDR2 FQNEAQ (reference sequence). This CDR3 is built from 16 residues. This CDR3 is CASSLGEYGSGYEQYF. The DNA of the CDR3 is TGTGCCAGCAGCTTAGGGGAATATGGTAGCGGCTACGAGCAGTACTTC.

This clonotype was found many times. The chain links TRBV29-1 to TRBJ2-1; 9 bases fit TRBD2. Trimming took 5 bases from V and 10 from J; bases not matched to a gene: 12. The germline CDR1 and CDR2 sequences are SQVTM and ANQGSEA. The CDR3 is 14 amino acids. The CDR3 sequence: CSVLASGTLGEQFF. The CDR3 bases are TGCAGCGTTCTGGCTAGCGGGACCCTCGGGGAGCAGTTCTTC.

This clonotype has at least ten counts. The J gene is TRBJ1-2, the V gene TRBV7-2; D possibly corresponds to TRBD1 (5 bases). The V end lost 4 bases, the J end lost 2 bases, and 14 bases lay between the germline ends. The CDR3 spans 15 residues. Germline CDR1 SGHTA, CDR2 FQGNSA. CDR3 in amino acids: CASSSFRVGNYGYTF. DNA of the CDR3: TGTGCCAGCAGCTCGTTCAGGGTAGGGAACTATGGCTACACCTTC.

This clonotype was found many times. The chain couples TRBV6-4 to TRBJ2-4; D unresolved. CDR1 is MRHNA, CDR2 SNTAGT, per germline. This CDR3 spans 13 amino acids. V lost 5 bases to trimming and J lost 8 bases, with 13 bases between them. The CDR3 spells CASSLSEGDIQYF. In DNA, the CDR3 is TGTGCCAGCAGTCTCAGTGAAGGAGACATTCAGTACTTC.

The chain joins TRBV11-2 to TRBJ1-1; D remains ambiguous. The V end lost 5 bases, the J end lost 10 bases, and 14 bases lay between the germline ends. The germline CDR1 and CDR2 sequences are SGHAT and FQNNGV. This CDR3 comprises 12 residues. CDR3 DNA: TGTGCCAGCAGCCCACGATGGAATGTAGCTTTCTTT. Protein sequence: CASSPRWNVAFF.

The table lists this clonotype with many counts. The chain carries TRBV7-2 and TRBJ2-1, with 7 bases lining up with TRBD1. Trimming cost V 4 bases and J 0 bases; bases outside gene matches: 3. Germline V gene sequence: CDR1 SGHTA, CDR2 FQGNSA. This CDR3 has 15 residues. This CDR3 is CASSSSGGSYNEQFF. DNA of the CDR3: TGTGCCAGCAGCTCCTCAGGGGGCTCCTACAATGAGCAGTTCTTC.

This clonotype was counted ten times or more. The V call is TRBV20-1, the J call TRBJ2-1; 8 positions agree with TRBD1. In germline, CDR1 is DFQATT, CDR2 SNEGSKA (reference sequence). The V gene end was trimmed by 3 bases and the J gene end by 7 bases; junction bases not matched to a gene: 14. The CDR3 loop spans 16 amino acids. CDR3 nucleotide sequence: TGCAGTGCTAGCATTGATGGACAGGGCCGCTGGAATGAGCAGTTCTTC. Translated: CSASIDGQGRWNEQFF.

The CDR3 loop reads CATRGQGQETQYF. The DNA of the CDR3 is TGTGCCACCCGCGGGCAGGGACAAGAGACCCAGTACTTC. The J gene is TRBJ2-5, the V gene TRBV15; either TRBD1 or TRBD2 may supply D (5 bases each). The V gene's germline CDR1 is LNHNV and CDR2 YYDKDF (reference sequence). The CDR3 is 13 amino acids. V gave up 8 bases and J gave up 2 bases, with 12 bases separating them. The full variable domain, in which reference TRBV15 and TRBJ2-5 provide the parts outside the CDR3, is DAMVIQNPRYQVTQFGKPVTLSCSQTLNHNVMYWYQQKSSQAPKLLFHYYDKDFNNEADTPDNFQSRRPNTSFCFLDIRSPGLGDTAMYLCATRGQGQETQYFGPGTRLLVL.

This clonotype counts as medium-sized. The rearrangement joins TRBV20-1 to TRBJ1-1; D is unresolved. The ends were cut back, 4 bases at V and 0 bases at J, with 6 bases in the middle. CDR1 and CDR2 from the germline V gene are DFQATT and SNEGSKA (reference sequence). This CDR3 is 12 amino acids long. CDR3 protein: CSAKQLNTEAFF. CDR3 sequence (DNA): TGCAGTGCTAAACAGCTGAACACTGAAGCTTTCTTT.

This clonotype showed up just a few times. The rearrangement uses TRBV7-6 and TRBJ2-1, with 7 bases that match TRBD1. V was pared by 5 bases and J by 0 bases, with 7 bases of the junction left unmatched. Germline V CDR1 and CDR2: SGHVS, FNYEAQ. CDR3 length equals 16 residues. DNA for the CDR3: TGTGCCAGCAGCCCTAGGACAGGTAGCTCCTACAATGAGCAGTTCTTC. Residues: CASSPRTGSSYNEQFF.

At least ten counts were recorded for this clonotype. This chain links TRBV30 with TRBJ1-1, with a possible D match to TRBD1 (6 bases). This CDR3 comprises 13 residues. Per germline, CDR1 GTSNPN and CDR2 SVGIG (reference sequence). The V end lost 4 bases, the J end lost 8 bases, and 17 bases lay between the germline ends. This CDR3 reads CAWNAQSGTEAFF. The CDR3 DNA reads as TGTGCCTGGAATGCCCAATCCGGGACAGAAGCTTTCTTT.

This clonotype was seen repeatedly, ten times or more. This rearrangement joins TRBV7-6 to TRBJ2-1; D is ambiguous. Trimming left V 2 bases short and J 7 bases short, with 6 bases between. Germline lookup yields CDR1 SGHVS and CDR2 FNYEAQ. CDR3 length: 12 residues. CDR3 in amino acids: CASSLSSNEQFF. The DNA of the CDR3 is TGTGCCAGCAGCTTAAGCTCGAATGAGCAGTTCTTC.

This clonotype was seen repeatedly, ten times or more. The CDR3 region has the DNA TGTGCCTGGAGTGTAACCTATGGTGGCTACACCTTC. Translated, it gives CAWSVTYGGYTF. The chain joins TRBV30 to TRBJ1-2; D is uncertain. Trimming took off 0 bases at V and 7 bases at J, with 9 bases between the two ends. The germline V gene has CDR1 GTSNPN and CDR2 SVGIG (reference sequence). CDR3 length: 12 residues.

Only a few counts were recorded for this clonotype. The chain recombines TRBV28 with TRBJ1-1; D unresolved. This CDR3 spans 13 amino acids. CDR1 is MDHEN, CDR2 SYDVKM, per germline. V lost 3 bases and J 0 bases, leaving 5 bases between the germline ends. CDR3 DNA: TGTGCCAGCAGTTTTGGGCTGAACACTGAAGCTTTCTTT. This gives the protein CASSFGLNTEAFF. Looking up the rest from reference TRBV28 and TRBJ1-1 gives the full variable domain: DVKVTQSSRYLVKRTGEKVFLECVQDMDHENMFWYRQDPGLGLRLIYFSYDVKMKEKGDIPEGYSVSREKKERFSLILESASTNQTSMYLCASSFGLNTEAFFGQGTRLTVV.

Regarding this clonotype: At one of its ends the junction is not consistent with the germline gene, which may arise from a read error. The V gene is TRBV7-7, the J gene TRBJ2-2; weak D call: TRBD2 (5 bases). CDR3 size: 14 residues. Germline V CDR1 and CDR2: SSHAT, FNYEAQ (reference sequence). The DNA for the CDR3 is TGTGCTAGCAGCCCGAGCGGACGCGCCGGGGAGCTGTTTTTT. Residues: CASSPSGRAGELFF. Based on the CDR3 plus reference TRBV7-7 and TRBJ2-2, the full variable domain is GAGVSQSPRYKVTKRGQDVTLRCDPISSHATLYWYQQALGQGPEFLTYFNYEAQPDKSGLPSDRFSAERPEGSISTLTIQRTEQRDSAMYRCASSPSGRAGELFFGEGSRLTVL.

In this sample, this clonotype is medium-sized. The chain combines TRBV10-2 with TRBJ2-7, with D possibly being TRBD1 (5 bases). The germline V gene encodes CDR1 WSHSY and CDR2 SAAADI. The CDR3 is made up of 12 amino acids. Trimming stripped 3 bases from V and 4 bases from J, with 7 bases between. The CDR3 is CASSEQVYEQYF. In nucleotides, the CDR3 is TGCGCCAGCAGTGAACAGGTATACGAGCAGTACTTC.

This clonotype occurred many times. The CDR3, as DNA: TGTGCCAGCAGCCCAAAGCGGGGGGGCTTCAATGAGCAGTTCTTC. It encodes CASSPKRGGFNEQFF. V usage is TRBV6-5 and J usage is TRBJ2-1; 10 bases fit TRBD2. The CDR3 is 15 residues long. V gave up 6 bases and J gave up 6 bases; unmatched junction bases: 8. Germline V CDR1 and CDR2: MNHEY, SVGAGI.

This clonotype was recorded at least ten times. The chain carries TRBV20-1 and TRBJ1-5; D is perhaps TRBD1 (5 bases). The CDR3 contains 16 residues. CDR1 is DFQATT, CDR2 SNEGSKA, per germline (reference sequence). The V gene lost 0 bases and the J gene lost 4 bases, with 16 bases spanning the gap. Here the CDR3 DNA reads TGCAGTGCTAGAGATGCCATTTGGGGGTTGAATCAGCCCCAGCATTTT. This encodes CSARDAIWGLNQPQHF.

This clonotype was recorded many times. The chain couples TRBV19 to TRBJ2-1; 11 nucleotides match TRBD2. CDR1 LNHDA and CDR2 SQIVND come from the germline V gene (reference sequence). The junction had 8 bases not matched to a gene; V was cut back by 5 bases and J by 2 bases. This CDR3 comprises 17 residues. Here the CDR3 DNA reads TGTGCCAGTAGTGTCAGGGCGACTAGCGGGACCTACAATGAGCAGTTCTTC. This encodes CASSVRATSGTYNEQFF.

This clonotype was recorded at least ten times. The chain combines TRBV5-1 with TRBJ2-3; 9 bases match TRBD2. V was pared by 2 bases and J by 1 base, with 8 bases of the junction left unmatched. The germline V gene encodes CDR1 SGHRS and CDR2 YFSETQ. The CDR3 covers 17 residues. The CDR3 reads CASSLRLSSGGTDTQYF. CDR3 nucleotides: TGCGCCAGCAGCTTAAGATTGTCTAGCGGGGGCACAGATACGCAGTATTTT.

This clonotype was found many times. The rearrangement uses TRBV2 and TRBJ2-7; TRBD1 matches at 11 bases. The CDR3 has 13 amino acids. Germline assignment: CDR1 SNHLY and CDR2 FYNNEI. V lost 6 bases and J lost 5; bases outside the gene matches: 3. CDR3 amino acids: CASRWTGGHEQYF. DNA of the CDR3: TGTGCCAGCAGGTGGACAGGGGGCCACGAGCAGTACTTC.

At least ten counts were recorded for this clonotype. The CDR3 sequence: CASSAPGTAEGNSPLHF. DNA of the CDR3: TGTGCCAGCAGCGCCCCCGGGACGGCCGAGGGAAATTCACCCCTCCACTTT. The chain couples TRBV7-3 to TRBJ1-6; tentative D call: TRBD1 (5 bases). Germline V gene lookup returns CDR1 SGHTA and CDR2 FQGTGA. CDR3 length equals 17 residues. The germline V and J ends were trimmed by 5 bases and 7 bases, with 21 bases remaining between them.